This T cell receptor (beta chain) was identified during a study of OX40 agonist ivuxolimab in advanced cancers. Study details: Cohort: roughly 79% men, mean age roughly 60, aged about 20 to 85. Whole-study results and caveats: There were, on average, more expanded clones in CD8+ T cells than in CD4+. CD4+ and CD8+ blood T cells expanded clonally by week 6 at 0.1 to 3.0 mg/kg.

Details on this clone: Its matching antigen is unknown.

In germline, CDR1 is MDHEN, CDR2 SYDVKM. The V segment lost 2 bases and the J segment 6 bases; nucleotides outside the gene matches: 5. The length of the CDR3 is 14 residues. Repertoires were generated with immunoSEQ multiplex PCR, while TCRdb's copy carries only in-frame clones and drops some. The sample carries some 17,000 clones, 85% to 95% recorded once. The material was CD4+ or CD8+ T cells sorted from blood, obtained in a trial of the OX40 agonist ivuxolimab. This rearrangement joins TRBV28 to TRBJ1-1; TRBD1 agrees at 8 bases. The TCR sequence derives from an adult with an advanced solid tumor such as melanoma, head and neck, liver or kidney cancer. CDR3 sequence (DNA): TGTGCCAGCAGTTTACGTTCGGACAGGGCTGAAGCTTTCTTT. It codes for CASSLRSDRAEAFF.